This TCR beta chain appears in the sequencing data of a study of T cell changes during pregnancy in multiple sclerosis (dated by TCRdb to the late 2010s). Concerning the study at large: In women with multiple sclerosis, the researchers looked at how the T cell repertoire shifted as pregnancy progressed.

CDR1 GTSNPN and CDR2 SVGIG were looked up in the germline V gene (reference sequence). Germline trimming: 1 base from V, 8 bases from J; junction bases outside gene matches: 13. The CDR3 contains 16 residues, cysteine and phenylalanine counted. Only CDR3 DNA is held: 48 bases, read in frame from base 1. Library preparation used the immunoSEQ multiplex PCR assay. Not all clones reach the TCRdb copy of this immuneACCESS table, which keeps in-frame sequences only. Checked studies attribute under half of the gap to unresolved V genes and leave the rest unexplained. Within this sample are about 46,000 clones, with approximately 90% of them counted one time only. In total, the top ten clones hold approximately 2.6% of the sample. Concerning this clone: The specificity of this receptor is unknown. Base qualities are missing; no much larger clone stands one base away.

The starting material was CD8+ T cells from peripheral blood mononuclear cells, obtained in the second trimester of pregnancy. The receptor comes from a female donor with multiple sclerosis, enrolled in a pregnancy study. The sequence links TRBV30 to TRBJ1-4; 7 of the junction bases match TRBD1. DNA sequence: TGTGCCTGGAGTGAAGACGGGACAGTTAATTCGGAAAAACTGTTTTTT. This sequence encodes CAWSEDGTVNSEKLFF. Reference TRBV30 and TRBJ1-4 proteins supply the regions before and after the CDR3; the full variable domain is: SQTIHQWPATLVQPVGSPLSLECTVEGTSNPNLYWYRQAAGRGLQLLFYSVGIGQISSEVPQNLSASRPQDRQFILSSKKLLLSDSGFYLCAWSEDGTVNSEKLFFGSGTQLSVL.